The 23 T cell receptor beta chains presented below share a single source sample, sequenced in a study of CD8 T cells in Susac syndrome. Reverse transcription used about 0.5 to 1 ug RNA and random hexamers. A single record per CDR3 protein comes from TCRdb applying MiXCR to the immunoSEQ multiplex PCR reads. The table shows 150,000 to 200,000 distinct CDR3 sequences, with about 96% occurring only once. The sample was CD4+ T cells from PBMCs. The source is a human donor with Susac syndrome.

The CDR3 sequence is CASSPTPSAASGAQETQYF. CDR3 in DNA: TGTGCCAGCTCACCTACCCCTTCGGCCGCTAGCGGGGCTCAAGAGACCCAGTACTTC. The chain links TRBV18 to TRBJ2-5; 9 bases fit TRBD2. Per germline, CDR1 KGHSH and CDR2 LQKENI. The CDR3 is 19 residues long. The V and J ends lost 3 bases and 2 bases, in that order; junction bases with no gene match: 16.

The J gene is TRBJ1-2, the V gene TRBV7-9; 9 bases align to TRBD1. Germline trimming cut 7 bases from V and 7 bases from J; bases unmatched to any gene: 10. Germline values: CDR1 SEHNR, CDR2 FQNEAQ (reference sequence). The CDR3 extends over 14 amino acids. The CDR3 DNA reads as TGTGCCAGCATCTATGGCAGGGGACAGGGTGGCTACACCTTC. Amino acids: CASIYGRGQGGYTF. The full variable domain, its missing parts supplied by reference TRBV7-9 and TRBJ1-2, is DTGVSQNPRHKITKRGQNVTFRCDPISEHNRLYWYRQTLGQGPEFLTYFQNEAQLEKSRLLSDRFSAERPKGSFSTLEIQRTEQGDSAMYLCASIYGRGQGGYTFGSGTRLTVV.

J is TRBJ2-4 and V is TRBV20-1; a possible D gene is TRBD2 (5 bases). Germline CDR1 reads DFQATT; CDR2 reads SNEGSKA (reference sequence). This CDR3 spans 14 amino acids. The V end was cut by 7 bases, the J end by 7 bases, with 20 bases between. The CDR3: CSVIPKGRGNIQYF. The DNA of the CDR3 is TGCAGTGTAATTCCTAAGGGCCGCGGGAACATTCAGTACTTC.

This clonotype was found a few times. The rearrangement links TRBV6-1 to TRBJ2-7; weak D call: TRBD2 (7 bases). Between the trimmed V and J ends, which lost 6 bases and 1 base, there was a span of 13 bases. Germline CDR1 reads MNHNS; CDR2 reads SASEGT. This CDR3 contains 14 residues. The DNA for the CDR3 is TGTGCCAGCAGAGACGGGGGGCCTTCCTACGAGCAGTACTTC. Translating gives CASRDGGPSYEQYF.

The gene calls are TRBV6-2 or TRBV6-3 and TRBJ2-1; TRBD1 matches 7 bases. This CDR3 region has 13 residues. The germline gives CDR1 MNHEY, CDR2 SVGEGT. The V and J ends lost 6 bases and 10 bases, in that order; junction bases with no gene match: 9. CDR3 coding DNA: TGTGCCAGCAGCTCCCAAGAGACAGGGGAGCAGTTCTTC. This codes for CASSSQETGEQFF.

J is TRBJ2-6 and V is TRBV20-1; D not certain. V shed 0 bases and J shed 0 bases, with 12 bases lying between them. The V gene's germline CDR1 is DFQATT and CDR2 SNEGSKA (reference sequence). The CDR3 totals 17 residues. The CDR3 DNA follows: TGCAGTGCTAGAGAACCCTTGGACCTCTCTGGGGCCAACGTCCTGACTTTC. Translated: CSAREPLDLSGANVLTF.

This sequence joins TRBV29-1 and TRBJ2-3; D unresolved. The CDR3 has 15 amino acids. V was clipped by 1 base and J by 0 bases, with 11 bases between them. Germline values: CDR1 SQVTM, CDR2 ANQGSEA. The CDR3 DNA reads TGCAGCGTTGAAGGGACGGTCACTAGCACAGATACGCAGTATTTT. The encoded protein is CSVEGTVTSTDTQYF.

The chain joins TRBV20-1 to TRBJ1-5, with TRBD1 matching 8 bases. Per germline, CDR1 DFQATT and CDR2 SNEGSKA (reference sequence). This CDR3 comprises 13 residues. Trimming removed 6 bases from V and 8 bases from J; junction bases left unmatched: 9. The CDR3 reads CSAARGLQEPQHF. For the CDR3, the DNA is TGCAGTGCCGCCAGGGGGCTTCAAGAGCCCCAGCATTTT.

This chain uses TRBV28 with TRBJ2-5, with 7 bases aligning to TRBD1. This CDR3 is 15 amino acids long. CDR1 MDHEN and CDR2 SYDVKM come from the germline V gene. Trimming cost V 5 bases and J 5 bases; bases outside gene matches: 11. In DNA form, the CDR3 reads TGTGCCAGCAGTACAGGACAGGTTGGAGCTGAGACCCAGTACTTC. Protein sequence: CASSTGQVGAETQYF.

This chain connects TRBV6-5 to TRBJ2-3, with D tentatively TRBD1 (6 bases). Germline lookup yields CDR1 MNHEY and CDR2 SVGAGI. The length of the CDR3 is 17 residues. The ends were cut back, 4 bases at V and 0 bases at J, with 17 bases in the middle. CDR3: CASSFGQGLSSTDTQYF. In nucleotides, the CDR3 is TGTGCCAGCAGTTTCGGGCAGGGGCTCTCTAGCACAGATACGCAGTATTTT.

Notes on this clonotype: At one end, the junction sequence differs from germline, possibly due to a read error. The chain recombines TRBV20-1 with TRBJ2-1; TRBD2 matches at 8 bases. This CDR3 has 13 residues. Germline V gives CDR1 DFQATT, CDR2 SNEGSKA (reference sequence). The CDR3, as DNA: TGCAGTGCCCGGAGAAGGGGGAGTAGCGGGACTCTCTTC. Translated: CSARRRGSSGTLF.

CDR3 loop: CASIDKLSREAKNIQYF. CDR3 nucleotides: TGTGCCAGCATCGACAAGCTATCCCGAGAGGCCAAAAACATTCAGTACTTC. The rearrangement joins TRBV12-3 or TRBV12-4 to TRBJ2-4; D remains unclear. V dropped 7 bases and J dropped 1 base, with 20 bases sitting between them. The CDR3 sequence is 17 residues long.

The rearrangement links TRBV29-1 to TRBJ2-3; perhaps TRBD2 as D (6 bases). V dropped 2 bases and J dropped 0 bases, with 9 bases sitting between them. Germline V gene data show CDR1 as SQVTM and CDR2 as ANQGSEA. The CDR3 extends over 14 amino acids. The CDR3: CSVERLASTDTQYF. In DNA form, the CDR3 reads TGCAGCGTTGAACGCCTAGCGAGCACAGATACGCAGTATTTT.

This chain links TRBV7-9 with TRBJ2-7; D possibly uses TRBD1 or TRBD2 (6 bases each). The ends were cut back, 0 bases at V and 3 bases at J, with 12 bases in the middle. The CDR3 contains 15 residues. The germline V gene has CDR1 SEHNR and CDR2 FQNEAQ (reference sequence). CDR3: CASSLAGGALYEQYV. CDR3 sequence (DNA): TGTGCCAGCAGCTTAGCGGGGGGCGCCCTCTACGAGCAGTACGTC.

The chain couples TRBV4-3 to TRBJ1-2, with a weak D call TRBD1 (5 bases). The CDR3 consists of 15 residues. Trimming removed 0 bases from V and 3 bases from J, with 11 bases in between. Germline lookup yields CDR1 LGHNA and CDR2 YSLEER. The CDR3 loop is CASSQDTGADYGYTF. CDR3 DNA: TGCGCCAGCAGCCAAGACACCGGGGCCGACTATGGCTACACCTTC.

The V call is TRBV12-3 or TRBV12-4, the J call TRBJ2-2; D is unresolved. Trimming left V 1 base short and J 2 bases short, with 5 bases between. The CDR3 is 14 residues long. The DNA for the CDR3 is TGTGCCAGCAGTTTAGGATCAAACACCGGGGAGCTGTTTTTT. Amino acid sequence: CASSLGSNTGELFF.

CDR3 bases: TGTGCCATCAGGGATGGTTCAGGACAAATCGGGGAGCTGTTTTTT. It is translated as CAIRDGSGQIGELFF. The chain couples TRBV10-3 to TRBJ2-2; maybe TRBD1 (5 bases). CDR1 is ENHRY, CDR2 SYGVKD, per germline. The CDR3 runs to 15 residues. V gave up 6 bases and J gave up 7 bases, with 18 bases separating them.

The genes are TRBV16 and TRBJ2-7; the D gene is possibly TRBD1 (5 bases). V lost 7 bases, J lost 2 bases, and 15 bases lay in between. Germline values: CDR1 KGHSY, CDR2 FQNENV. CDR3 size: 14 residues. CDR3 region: CASTRSPGPYEQYV. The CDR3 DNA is TGTGCCAGCACCCGGTCCCCAGGGCCCTACGAGCAGTACGTC.

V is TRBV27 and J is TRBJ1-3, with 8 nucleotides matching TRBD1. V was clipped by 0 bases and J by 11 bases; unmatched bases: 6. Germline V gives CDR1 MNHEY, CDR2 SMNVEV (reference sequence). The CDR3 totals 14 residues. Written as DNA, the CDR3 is TGTGCCAGCAGTTTATCGACAGGGGTAGGCGCCATATATTTT. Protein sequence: CASSLSTGVGAIYF.

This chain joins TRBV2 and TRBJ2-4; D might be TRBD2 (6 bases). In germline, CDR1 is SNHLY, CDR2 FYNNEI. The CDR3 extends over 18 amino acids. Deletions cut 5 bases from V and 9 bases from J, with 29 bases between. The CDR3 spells CASSKLAVGREEGVIQYF. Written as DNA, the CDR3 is TGTGCCAGCAGTAAACTAGCCGTGGGGCGCGAGGAAGGAGTCATTCAGTACTTC.

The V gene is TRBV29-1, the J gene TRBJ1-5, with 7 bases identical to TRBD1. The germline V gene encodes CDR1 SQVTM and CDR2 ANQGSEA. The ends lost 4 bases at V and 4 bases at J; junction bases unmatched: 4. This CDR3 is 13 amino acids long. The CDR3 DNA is TGCAGCGTTGTAACAGGGGATAATCAGCCCCAGCATTTT. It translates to CSVVTGDNQPQHF.

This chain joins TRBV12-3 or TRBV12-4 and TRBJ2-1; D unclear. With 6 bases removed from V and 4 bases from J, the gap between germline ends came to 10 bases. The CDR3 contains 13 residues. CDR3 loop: CASSPPSYNEQFF. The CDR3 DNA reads TGTGCCAGCAGCCCCCCGTCATACAATGAGCAGTTCTTC.

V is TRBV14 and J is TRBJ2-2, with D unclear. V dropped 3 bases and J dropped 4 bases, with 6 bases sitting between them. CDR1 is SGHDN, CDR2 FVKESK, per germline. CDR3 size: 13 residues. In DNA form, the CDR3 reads TGTGCCAGCAGCCAGCTCTCCACCGGGGAGCTGTTTTTT. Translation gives CASSQLSTGELFF.